This passage covers 24 T cell receptor beta chains from one sample sequenced in a study of blood T cell repertoires in COVID-19. The table came from immunoSEQ multiplex PCR; TCRdb's copy has only in-frame clones and leaves some out. The sample includes some 180,000 clones, about four fifths of them seen just once. The sequencing sample was made of peripheral blood. The receptor source for this set is a woman of 80 years or more with COVID-19, enrolled during active disease.

The J gene is TRBJ1-2, the V gene TRBV30; D remains unclear. The germline V gene has CDR1 GTSNPN and CDR2 SVGIG (reference sequence). V lost 1 base, J lost 0 bases, and 6 bases lay in between. This CDR3 region has 13 residues. CDR3 nucleotide sequence: TGTGCCTGGAGTGGGTACTCTAACTATGGCTACACCTTC. It encodes CAWSGYSNYGYTF.

The rearrangement uses TRBV28 and TRBJ2-5; 15 positions match TRBD2. CDR1 MDHEN and CDR2 SYDVKM come from the germline V gene. V dropped 6 bases and J dropped 10; count of bases not matched to a gene: 9. The CDR3 has 15 residues. The CDR3 bases are TGTGCCAGCAGCAGAGGGACTAGCGGGGGGCGGGACCAGTACTTC. Translation: CASSRGTSGGRDQYF.

The V call is TRBV19, the J call TRBJ1-1; no reliable D call. Trimming left V 4 bases short and J 6 bases short, with 12 bases between. Germline values: CDR1 LNHDA, CDR2 SQIVND (reference sequence). This CDR3 comprises 13 residues. The CDR3 coding sequence is TGTGCCAGTAGTACCACCCTCGGAGCTGAAGCTTTCTTT. The encoded protein is CASSTTLGAEAFF. Variable domain in full (rest from reference TRBV19 and TRBJ1-1): DGGITQSPKYLFRKEGQNVTLSCEQNLNHDAMYWYRQDPGQGLRLIYYSQIVNDFQKGDIAEGYSVSREKKESFPLTVTSAQKNPTAFYLCASSTTLGAEAFFGQGTRLTVV.

This clone occurred once. The chain is built from TRBV7-6 and TRBJ2-1, with 8 bases matching TRBD2. Per the germline V gene, CDR1 is SGHVS and CDR2 is FNYEAQ. CDR3 length: 15 amino acids. J gave up 4 bases and V 3 bases, and 5 bases lay outside the gene matches. Here the CDR3 DNA reads TGTGCCAGCAGCTTTGAACTAGCGGAATACAATGAGCAGTTCTTC. This translates into CASSFELAEYNEQFF. Combining the CDR3 with reference TRBV7-6 and TRBJ2-1 gives the whole variable domain GAGVSQSPRYKVTKRGQDVALRCDPISGHVSLYWYRQALGQGPEFLTYFNYEAQQDKSGLPNDRFSAERPEGSISTLTIQRTEQRDSAMYRCASSFELAEYNEQFFGPGTRLTVL.

J is TRBJ1-1 and V is TRBV5-6; maybe TRBD1 (6 bases). The germline V gene has CDR1 SGHDT and CDR2 YYEEEE. The length of the CDR3 is 11 residues. Between the trimmed V and J ends, which lost 2 bases and 11 bases, there was a span of 10 bases. The CDR3 region is CASSFRGKAFF. CDR3 nucleotide sequence: TGTGCCAGCAGCTTTAGGGGGAAGGCTTTCTTT. Full variable domain (remainder filled in from reference TRBV5-6 and TRBJ1-1): DAGVTQSPTHLIKTRGQQVTLRCSPKSGHDTVSWYQQALGQGPQFIFQYYEEEERQRGNFPDRFSGHQFPNYSSELNVNALLLGDSALYLCASSFRGKAFFGQGTRLTVV.

Concerning this clone itself: One junction end disagrees with the germline gene, perhaps due to a read error. V is TRBV5-8 and J is TRBJ1-2; D is perhaps TRBD1 (6 bases). Germline V gene lookup returns CDR1 SGHTS and CDR2 YDEGEE. The CDR3 length is 14 residues. The CDR3 DNA sequence: TGTGCCAGCAGCTTGGAAAGACAGGTCTATCGCTACACCTTC. This sequence encodes CASSLERQVYRYTF. Based on the CDR3 plus reference TRBV5-8 and TRBJ1-2, the full variable domain is EAGVTQSPTHLIKTRGQQATLRCSPISGHTSVYWYQQALGLGLQFLLWYDEGEERNRGNFPPRFSGRQFPNYSSELNVNALELEDSALYLCASSLERQVYRYTFGSGTRLTVV.

The chain recombines TRBV10-1 with TRBJ2-3; TRBD2 matches at 13 bases. The CDR3 consists of 15 residues. Germline V gene lookup returns CDR1 WNHNN and CDR2 SYGVQD (reference sequence). V was clipped by 7 bases and J by 6 bases; unmatched bases: 7. The CDR3 protein is CASTTGTSGEDTQYF. For the CDR3, the DNA is TGCGCCAGCACCACAGGGACTAGCGGGGAGGATACGCAGTATTTT.

The chain couples TRBV15 to TRBJ2-5; tentative D call: TRBD1 (5 bases). The CDR3 spans 14 residues. CDR1 is LNHNV and CDR2 is YYDKDF in the germline V gene (reference sequence). V was cut by 3 bases and J by 1 base, with 9 bases left in between. For the CDR3, the DNA is TGTGCCACCAGCAGCTGGGGCAGCCAAGAGACCCAGTACTTC. Protein: CATSSWGSQETQYF.

The chain employs TRBV5-6 and TRBJ1-2; D may be TRBD1 (6 bases). The CDR3 length is 16 residues. Germline CDR1 SGHDT, CDR2 YYEEEE. The V end was cut by 0 bases, the J end by 2 bases, with 14 bases between. CDR3 sequence: CASSLGWAGANYGYTF. The CDR3, as DNA: TGTGCCAGCAGCTTGGGGTGGGCAGGGGCGAACTATGGCTACACCTTC.

The rearrangement links TRBV5-6 to TRBJ2-1; 13 bases line up with TRBD2. J gave up 4 bases and V 6 bases, and 4 bases lay outside the gene matches. This CDR3 spans 15 amino acids. CDR1 is SGHDT and CDR2 is YYEEEE in the germline V gene. CDR3 amino acids: CASTLGLAGYNEQFF. DNA of the CDR3: TGTGCCAGCACCCTGGGACTAGCGGGGTACAATGAGCAGTTCTTC.

This chain links TRBV6-2 or TRBV6-3 with TRBJ1-1; no definite D call. The ends were cut back, 4 bases at V and 2 bases at J, with 11 bases in the middle. The germline V gene encodes CDR1 MNHEY and CDR2 SVGEGT. CDR3 length: 14 amino acids. CDR3 sequence (DNA): TGTGCCAGCAGTTCTACCCTGACAAACACTGAAGCTTTCTTT. Protein product: CASSSTLTNTEAFF.

The chain couples TRBV4-1 to TRBJ1-5, with 9 bases identical to TRBD1. Per the germline V gene, CDR1 is MGHRA and CDR2 is YSYEKL. The CDR3 runs to 13 residues. The V and J ends lost 8 bases and 4 bases, in that order; junction bases with no gene match: 3. Here the CDR3 DNA reads TGCGCCAGCGCGGGGACAGGGAATCAGCCCCAGCATTTT. This translates into CASAGTGNQPQHF.

The table lists this clone with a count of one. The chain recombines TRBV12-3 or TRBV12-4 with TRBJ1-6; no clear D. Trimming shortened V by 1 base and J by 10 bases, and 8 bases separated the two germline ends. There are 13 residues in the CDR3. As DNA, the CDR3 is TGTGCCAGCAGTTTAGAAGGGAGCTCACCCCTCCACTTT. Its protein is CASSLEGSSPLHF.

CDR3 sequence (DNA): TGTGCCAGCAGTCTCCGAGGGGGTGTTGGCTACACCTTC. Residues: CASSLRGGVGYTF. The chain combines TRBV3-1 (or the pseudogene TRBV3-2) with TRBJ1-2; weak D call: TRBD1 (6 bases). Per germline, CDR1 LGHDT and CDR2 YNNKEL (reference sequence). V lost 6 bases, J lost 7 bases, and 15 bases lay in between. CDR3 length equals 13 residues.

This clone was seen a few times. The chain has TRBV6-2 or TRBV6-3 and TRBJ2-1; TRBD2 agrees at 8 bases. Per the germline V gene, CDR1 is MNHEY and CDR2 is SVGEGT. CDR3 length equals 16 residues. The ends lost 0 bases at V and 12 bases at J; junction bases unmatched: 13. The CDR3 DNA follows: TGTGCCAGCAGTTACTCGGGACTAGATGCCCGTCTAGGGCAGTTCTTC. As protein: CASSYSGLDARLGQFF.

A remark on this clone: Different DNA sequences within this sample yield the same CDR3. The V gene is TRBV27, the J gene TRBJ2-5; D may be TRBD1 (6 bases). V gave up 2 bases and J gave up 3 bases, with 7 bases separating them. The CDR3 is 13 amino acids. Germline values: CDR1 MNHEY, CDR2 SMNVEV (reference sequence). CDR3 protein: CASSLNREETQYF. The CDR3 region has the DNA TGTGCCAGCAGTTTAAACAGGGAAGAGACCCAGTACTTC.

CDR3 nucleotides: TGTGCCAGCAGCCGCCGACTAGCGGGGGCCAGTGAGCAGTTCTTC. Amino acid sequence: CASSRRLAGASEQFF. V gene TRBV27 combines with J gene TRBJ2-1; 12 bases fit TRBD2. Germline V gene lookup returns CDR1 MNHEY and CDR2 SMNVEV (reference sequence). The CDR3 consists of 15 residues. After removal of 6 bases from V and 9 bases from J, the junction contained 9 bases not matched to a gene.

The chain carries TRBV7-5 and TRBJ2-7; the DNA was not compared with TRBD2, the D call given in the table. TRBV7-5 is described as a pseudogene. CDR3 size: 14 residues. The CDR3 coding sequence is TGTGCCAGCCCAACTTGTCACGCCGGCGGCGAGCAGTACTTC. Translation gives CASPTCHAGGEQYF.

This clone was seen once. The V and J genes are TRBV28 and TRBJ2-1; D gene unclear. This CDR3 comprises 18 residues. Germline loops: CDR1 MDHEN, CDR2 SYDVKM. Trimming shortened V by 6 bases and J by 0 bases, and 21 bases separated the two germline ends. CDR3 sequence: CASRSVLGGTSSYNEQFF. CDR3 DNA sequence: TGTGCCAGCAGGTCAGTTCTCGGCGGCACAAGCTCCTACAATGAGCAGTTCTTC.

The chain employs TRBV7-2 and TRBJ2-3; 9 bases are shared with TRBD1. The V and J ends lost 5 bases and 1 base, in that order; junction bases with no gene match: 4. Per the germline V gene, CDR1 is SGHTA and CDR2 is FQGNSA. The CDR3 sequence is 15 residues long. As DNA, the CDR3 is TGTGCCAGCAGCCGGCGGACAGGGGGCACAGATACGCAGTATTTT. Encoded protein: CASSRRTGGTDTQYF.

Concerning this clone: One end of the junction does not line up with germline, which may come from a read error. The V call is TRBV30, the J call TRBJ1-2; D not certain. There are 14 residues in the CDR3. Germline CDR1 GTSNPN, CDR2 SVGIG (reference sequence). CDR3 nucleotide sequence: TGTGCCGGGAGAACCGAGACACGCTCCTATGGCTACACCTTC. Residues: CAGRTETRSYGYTF.

The rearrangement links TRBV12-5 to TRBJ2-3, with TRBD2 as a possible D gene (6 bases). The length of the CDR3 is 13 residues. The V gene's germline CDR1 is LGHNT and CDR2 FRNRAP. V dropped 1 base and J dropped 5 bases, with 7 bases sitting between them. The CDR3 region is CASGLAGEDTQYF. Written as DNA, the CDR3 is TGTGCTAGTGGTTTGGCGGGGGAAGATACGCAGTATTTT.

The chain couples TRBV10-3 to TRBJ2-1; 13 nucleotides align to TRBD2. The CDR3 is made up of 15 amino acids. Germline V gene data show CDR1 as ENHRY and CDR2 as SYGVKD. J lost 4 bases, V lost 7 bases, and 4 bases had no gene match. This chain's CDR3 is CAITAGLAGYNEQFF. The DNA for the CDR3 is TGTGCCATCACTGCGGGACTAGCGGGGTACAATGAGCAGTTCTTC.

J is TRBJ1-4 and V is TRBV19, with a tentative D call TRBD1 (5 bases). The CDR3 is 13 amino acids. CDR1 is LNHDA and CDR2 is SQIVND in the germline V gene (reference sequence). V was pared by 3 bases and J by 8 bases, with 10 bases between. CDR3 in DNA: TGTGCCAGTAGTATCGGGTGGGGCGAAAAACTGTTTTTT. The encoded protein is CASSIGWGEKLFF.